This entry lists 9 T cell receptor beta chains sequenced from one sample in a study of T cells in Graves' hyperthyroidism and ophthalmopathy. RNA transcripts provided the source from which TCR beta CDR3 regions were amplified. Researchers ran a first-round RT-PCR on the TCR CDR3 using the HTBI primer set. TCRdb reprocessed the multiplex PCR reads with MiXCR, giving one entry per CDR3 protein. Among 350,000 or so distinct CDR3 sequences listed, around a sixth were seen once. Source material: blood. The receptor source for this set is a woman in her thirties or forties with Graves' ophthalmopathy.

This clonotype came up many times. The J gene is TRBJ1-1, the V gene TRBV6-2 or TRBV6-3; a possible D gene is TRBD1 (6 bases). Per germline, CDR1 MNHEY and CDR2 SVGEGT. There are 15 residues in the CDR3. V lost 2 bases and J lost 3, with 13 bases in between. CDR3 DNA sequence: TGTGCCAGCAGTTACCAATGGGGGCAGGACACTGAAGCTTTCTTT. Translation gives CASSYQWGQDTEAFF.

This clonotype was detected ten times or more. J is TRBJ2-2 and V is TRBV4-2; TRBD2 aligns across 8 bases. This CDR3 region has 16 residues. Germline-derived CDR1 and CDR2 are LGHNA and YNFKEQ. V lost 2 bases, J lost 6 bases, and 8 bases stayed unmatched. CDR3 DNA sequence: TGTGCCAGCAGCCAAATAACCCACGGGAGGGCCGGGGAGCTGTTTTTT. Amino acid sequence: CASSQITHGRAGELFF.

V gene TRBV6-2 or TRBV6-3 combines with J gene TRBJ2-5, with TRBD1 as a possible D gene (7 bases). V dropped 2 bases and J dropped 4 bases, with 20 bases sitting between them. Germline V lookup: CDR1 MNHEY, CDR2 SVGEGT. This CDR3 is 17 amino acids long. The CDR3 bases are TGTGCCAGCAGTTACGAAGTGCTTGGAGGGGGCAGAGAGACCCAGTACTTC. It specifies CASSYEVLGGGRETQYF.

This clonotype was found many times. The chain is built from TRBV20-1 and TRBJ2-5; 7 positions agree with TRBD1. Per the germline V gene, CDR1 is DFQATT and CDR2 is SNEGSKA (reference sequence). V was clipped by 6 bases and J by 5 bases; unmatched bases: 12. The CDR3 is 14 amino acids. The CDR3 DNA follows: TGCAGTGCACATCGACAGGGCTACCGGGAGACCCAGTACTTC. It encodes CSAHRQGYRETQYF.

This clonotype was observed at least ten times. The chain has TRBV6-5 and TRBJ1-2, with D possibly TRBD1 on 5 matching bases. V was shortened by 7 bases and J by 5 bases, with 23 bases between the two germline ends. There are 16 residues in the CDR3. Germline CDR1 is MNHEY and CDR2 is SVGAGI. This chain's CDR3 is CASNPPPGRTFYGYTF. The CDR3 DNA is TGTGCCAGCAACCCACCCCCAGGGAGGACCTTTTATGGCTACACCTTC.

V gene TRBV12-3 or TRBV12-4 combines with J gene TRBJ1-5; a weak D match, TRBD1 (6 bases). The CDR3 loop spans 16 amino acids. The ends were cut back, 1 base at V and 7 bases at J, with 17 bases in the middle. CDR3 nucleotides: TGTGCCAGCAGTTTAGGAGTGGGGGCGCGGGGACAGCCCCAGCATTTT. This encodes CASSLGVGARGQPQHF.

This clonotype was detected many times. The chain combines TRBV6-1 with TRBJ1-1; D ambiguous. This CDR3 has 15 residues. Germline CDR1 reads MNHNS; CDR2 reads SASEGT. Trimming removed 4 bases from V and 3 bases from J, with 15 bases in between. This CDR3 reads CASSVHGSGDTEAFF. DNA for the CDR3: TGTGCCAGCAGTGTACATGGATCTGGAGACACTGAAGCTTTCTTT.

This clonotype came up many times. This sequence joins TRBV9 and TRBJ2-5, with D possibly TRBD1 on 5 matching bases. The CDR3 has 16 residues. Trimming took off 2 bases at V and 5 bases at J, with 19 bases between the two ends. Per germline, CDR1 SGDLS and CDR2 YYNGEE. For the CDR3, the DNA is TGTGCCAGCAGCGTTGACGCAGGGTCAGTGGAGGAGACCCAGTACTTC. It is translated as CASSVDAGSVEETQYF.

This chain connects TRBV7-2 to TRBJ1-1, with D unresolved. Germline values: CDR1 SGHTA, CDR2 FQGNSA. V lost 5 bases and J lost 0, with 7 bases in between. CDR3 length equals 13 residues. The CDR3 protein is CASSLPMNTEAFF. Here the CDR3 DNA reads TGTGCCAGCAGCCTTCCGATGAACACTGAAGCTTTCTTT. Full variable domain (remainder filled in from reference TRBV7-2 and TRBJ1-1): GAGVSQSPSNKVTEKGKDVELRCDPISGHTALYWYRQSLGQGLEFLIYFQGNSAPDKSGLPSDRFSAERTGGSVSTLTIQRTQQEDSAVYLCASSLPMNTEAFFGQGTRLTVV.